Here is one TCR beta chain with its context. Its antigen is as yet unknown. The sample is drawn from a study of blood T cells in healthy people across ages. Each sample yielded at least 6 million isolated PBMCs. Samples each had at least 6 micrograms of total RNA extracted. A sample-barcoded 5' primer and a J-beta primer mix were used in a second PCR of about 7 to 12 cycles. The template-switch adaptor, which had 12 random nucleotides, put a tag on each cDNA molecule. TCRdb fed the 5' RACE reads into MiXCR, producing one record per CDR3 protein. The repertoire includes about 800,000 distinct CDR3 sequences, less than 60% of them detected once, and around a sixth sits in the top ten. CDR3 size: 15 residues. V gave up 5 bases and J gave up 7 bases; unmatched junction bases: 7. Germline lookup yields CDR1 MNHEY and CDR2 SMNVEV (reference sequence). Broader study findings: In older individuals, TCR beta diversity per million T cells was lower, falling roughly linearly with age.

Source material: blood. This TCR was sampled from a man older than 75 in good health. The rearrangement joins TRBV27 to TRBJ1-6, with 8 bases lining up with TRBD1. The CDR3: CASSRPRQGNSPLHF. The CDR3 DNA reads TGTGCCAGCAGTCGTCCCCGACAGGGGAATTCACCCCTCCACTTT.